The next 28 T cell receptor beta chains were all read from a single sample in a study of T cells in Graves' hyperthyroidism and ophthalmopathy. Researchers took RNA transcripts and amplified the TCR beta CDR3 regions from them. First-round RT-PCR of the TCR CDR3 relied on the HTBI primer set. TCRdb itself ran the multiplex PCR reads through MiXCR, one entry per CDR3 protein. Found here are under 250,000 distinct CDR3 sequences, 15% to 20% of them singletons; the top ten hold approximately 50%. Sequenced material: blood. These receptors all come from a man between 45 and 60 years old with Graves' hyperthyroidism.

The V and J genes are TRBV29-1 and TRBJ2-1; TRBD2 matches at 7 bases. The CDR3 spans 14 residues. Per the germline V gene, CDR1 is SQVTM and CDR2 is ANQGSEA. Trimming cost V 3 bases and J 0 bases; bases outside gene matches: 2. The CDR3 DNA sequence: TGCAGCGTTGAGGGAGGGCCCTCCTACAATGAGCAGTTCTTC. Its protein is CSVEGGPSYNEQFF.

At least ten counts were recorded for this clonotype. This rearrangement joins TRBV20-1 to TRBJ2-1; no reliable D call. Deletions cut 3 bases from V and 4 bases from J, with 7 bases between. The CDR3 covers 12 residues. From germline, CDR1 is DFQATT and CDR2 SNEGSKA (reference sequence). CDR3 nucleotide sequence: TGCAGTGCTAGCGGCGTTTACAATGAGCAGTTCTTC. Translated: CSASGVYNEQFF.

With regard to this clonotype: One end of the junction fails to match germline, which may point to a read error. CDR3 sequence (DNA): TGTGCCAGCAGCCGCAAAGCAACTAGCACAGATACGCAGTATTTC. It translates to CASSRKATSTDTQYF. This rearrangement joins TRBV11-2 to TRBJ2-3; D may be TRBD2 (6 bases). Germline assignment: CDR1 SGHAT and CDR2 FQNNGV. The CDR3 is 15 amino acids.

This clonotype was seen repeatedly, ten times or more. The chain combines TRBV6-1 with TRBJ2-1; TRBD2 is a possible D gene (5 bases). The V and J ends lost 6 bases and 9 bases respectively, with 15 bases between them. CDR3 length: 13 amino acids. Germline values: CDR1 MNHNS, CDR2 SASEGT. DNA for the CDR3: TGTGCCAGCAGGTTAGGCCTAGCTGGTGAGCAGTTCTTC. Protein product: CASRLGLAGEQFF.

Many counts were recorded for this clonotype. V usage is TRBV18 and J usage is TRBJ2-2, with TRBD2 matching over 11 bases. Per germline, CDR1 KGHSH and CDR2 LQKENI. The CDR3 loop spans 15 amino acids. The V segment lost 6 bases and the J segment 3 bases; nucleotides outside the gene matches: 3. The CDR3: CASSSGLADTGELFF. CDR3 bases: TGTGCCAGCTCGTCGGGACTAGCGGACACCGGGGAGCTGTTTTTT.

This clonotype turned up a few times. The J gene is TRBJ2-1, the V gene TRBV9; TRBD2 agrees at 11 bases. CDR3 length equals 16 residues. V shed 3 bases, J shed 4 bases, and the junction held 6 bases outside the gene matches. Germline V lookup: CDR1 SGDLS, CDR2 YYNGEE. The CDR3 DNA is TGTGCCAGCAGCGCCTGGGGACTAGCGGCTTACAATGAGCAGTTCTTC. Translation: CASSAWGLAAYNEQFF.

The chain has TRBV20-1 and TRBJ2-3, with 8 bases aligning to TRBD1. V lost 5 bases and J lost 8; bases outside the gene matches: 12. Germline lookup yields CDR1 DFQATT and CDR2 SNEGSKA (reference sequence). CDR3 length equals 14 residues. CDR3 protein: CSAEPTGVISTQYF. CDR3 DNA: TGCAGTGCTGAACCGACAGGGGTAATAAGTACGCAGTATTTT.

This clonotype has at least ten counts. For the CDR3, the DNA is TGCAGTGCTTCACCCGGGACAGGGGTAGGGAATGAGCAGTTCTTC. This codes for CSASPGTGVGNEQFF. This chain links TRBV20-1 with TRBJ2-1, with 10 nucleotides matching TRBD1. Germline V gives CDR1 DFQATT, CDR2 SNEGSKA (reference sequence). The V gene end was trimmed by 5 bases and the J gene end by 7 bases; junction bases not matched to a gene: 11. The CDR3 consists of 15 residues.

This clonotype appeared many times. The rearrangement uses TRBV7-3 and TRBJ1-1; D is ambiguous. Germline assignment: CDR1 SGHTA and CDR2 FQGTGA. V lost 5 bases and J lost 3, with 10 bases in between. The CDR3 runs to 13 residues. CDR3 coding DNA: TGTGCCAGCAGCGTTACGGCGGACACTGAAGCTTTCTTT. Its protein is CASSVTADTEAFF.

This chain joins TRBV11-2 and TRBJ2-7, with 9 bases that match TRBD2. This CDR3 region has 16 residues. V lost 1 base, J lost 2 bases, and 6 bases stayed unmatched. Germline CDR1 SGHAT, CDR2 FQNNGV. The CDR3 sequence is CASSLVRAGGAYEQYF. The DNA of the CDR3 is TGTGCCAGCAGCTTAGTCCGGGCGGGAGGGGCCTACGAGCAGTACTTC.

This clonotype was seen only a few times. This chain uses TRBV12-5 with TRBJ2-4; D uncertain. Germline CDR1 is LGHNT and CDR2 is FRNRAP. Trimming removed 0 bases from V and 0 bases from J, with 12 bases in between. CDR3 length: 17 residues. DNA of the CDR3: TGTGCTAGTGGTTTGGTTGGGTCCGCGCTAGCCAAAAACATTCAGTACTTC. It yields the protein CASGLVGSALAKNIQYF.

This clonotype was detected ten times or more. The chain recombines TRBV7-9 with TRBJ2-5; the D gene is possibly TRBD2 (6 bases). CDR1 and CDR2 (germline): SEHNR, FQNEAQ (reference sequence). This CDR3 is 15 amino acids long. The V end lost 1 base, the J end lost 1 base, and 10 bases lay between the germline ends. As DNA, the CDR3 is TGTGCCAGCAGCTTAGTGGGTAGCGGCCAAGAGACCCAGTACTTC. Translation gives CASSLVGSGQETQYF.

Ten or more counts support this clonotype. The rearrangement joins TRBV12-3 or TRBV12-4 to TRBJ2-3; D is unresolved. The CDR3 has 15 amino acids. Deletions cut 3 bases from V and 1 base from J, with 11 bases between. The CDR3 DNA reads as TGTGCCAGCAGTTTGAGAAGTACTGGCACAGATACGCAGTATTTT. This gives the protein CASSLRSTGTDTQYF.

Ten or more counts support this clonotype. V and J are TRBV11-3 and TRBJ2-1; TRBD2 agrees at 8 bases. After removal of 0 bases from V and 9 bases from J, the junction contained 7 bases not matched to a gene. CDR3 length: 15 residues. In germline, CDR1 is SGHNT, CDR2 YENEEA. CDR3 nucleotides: TGTGCCAGCAGCTTAGAAAGCCAGCGGGAGTCTGAGCAGTTCTTC. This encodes CASSLESQRESEQFF.

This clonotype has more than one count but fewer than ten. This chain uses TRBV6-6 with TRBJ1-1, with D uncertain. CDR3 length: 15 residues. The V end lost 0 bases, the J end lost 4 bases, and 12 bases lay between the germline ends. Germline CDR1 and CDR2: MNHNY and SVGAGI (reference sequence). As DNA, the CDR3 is TGTGCCAGCAGTTACTCTGTGGGCTCCCTCACTGAAGCTTTCTTT. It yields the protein CASSYSVGSLTEAFF.

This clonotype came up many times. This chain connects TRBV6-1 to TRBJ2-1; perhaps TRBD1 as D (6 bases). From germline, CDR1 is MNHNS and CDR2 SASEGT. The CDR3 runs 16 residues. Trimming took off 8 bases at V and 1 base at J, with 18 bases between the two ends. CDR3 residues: CASAPQGTRSYNEQFF. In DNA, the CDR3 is TGTGCCAGCGCCCCCCAGGGGACAAGGTCCTACAATGAGCAGTTCTTC.

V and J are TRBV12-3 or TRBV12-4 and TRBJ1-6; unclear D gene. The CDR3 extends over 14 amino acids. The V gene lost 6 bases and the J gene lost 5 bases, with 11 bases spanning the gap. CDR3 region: CASRETENNSPLHF. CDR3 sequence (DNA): TGTGCCAGCAGGGAGACCGAGAATAATTCACCCCTCCACTTT.

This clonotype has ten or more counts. The CDR3 DNA follows: TGCGCCAGCAGCCAAGATCAGCTTAACACTGAAGCTTTCTTT. Protein: CASSQDQLNTEAFF. The rearrangement uses TRBV4-3 and TRBJ1-1; D unclear. The CDR3 is 14 residues long. Germline CDR1 reads LGHNA; CDR2 reads YSLEER. Trimming removed 0 bases from V and 2 bases from J, with 7 bases in between.

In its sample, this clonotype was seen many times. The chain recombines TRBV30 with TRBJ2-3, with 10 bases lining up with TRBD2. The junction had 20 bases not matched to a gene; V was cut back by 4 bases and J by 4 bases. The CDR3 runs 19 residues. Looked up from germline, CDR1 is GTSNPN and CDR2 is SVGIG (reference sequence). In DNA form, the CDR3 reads TGTGCCTGGATCCCCCCTAGCGGGAGAGGGGTCGCCGGCCCAGATACGCAGTATTTT. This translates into CAWIPPSGRGVAGPDTQYF.

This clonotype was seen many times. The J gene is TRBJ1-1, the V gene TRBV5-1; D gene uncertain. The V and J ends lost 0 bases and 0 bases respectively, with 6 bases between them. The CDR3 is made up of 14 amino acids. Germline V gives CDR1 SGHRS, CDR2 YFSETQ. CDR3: CASSLGTMNTEAFF. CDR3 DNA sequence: TGCGCCAGCAGCTTGGGAACCATGAACACTGAAGCTTTCTTT.

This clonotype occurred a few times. In nucleotides, the CDR3 is TGTGCCAGCAGTCCCCGGCCGCACACCGGGGAGCTGTTTTTT. This translates into CASSPRPHTGELFF. The chain employs TRBV27 and TRBJ2-2; D unclear. From germline, CDR1 is MNHEY and CDR2 SMNVEV (reference sequence). The CDR3 runs 14 residues. The ends were cut back, 5 bases at V and 3 bases at J, with 10 bases in the middle.

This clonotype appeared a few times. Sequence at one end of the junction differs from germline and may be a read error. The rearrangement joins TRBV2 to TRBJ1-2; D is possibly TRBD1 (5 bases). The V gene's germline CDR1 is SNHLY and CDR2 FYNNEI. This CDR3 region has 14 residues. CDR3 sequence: CASSQDSSNYGYAF. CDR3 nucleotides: TGTGCCAGCAGTCAAGACAGCTCAAACTATGGCTACGCCTTC. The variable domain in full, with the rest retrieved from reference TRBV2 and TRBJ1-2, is EPEVTQTPSHQVTQMGQEVILRCVPISNHLYFYWYRQILGQKVEFLVSFYNNEISEKSEIFDDQFSVERPDGSNFTLKIRSTKLEDSAMYFCASSQDSSNYGYAFGSGTRLTVV.

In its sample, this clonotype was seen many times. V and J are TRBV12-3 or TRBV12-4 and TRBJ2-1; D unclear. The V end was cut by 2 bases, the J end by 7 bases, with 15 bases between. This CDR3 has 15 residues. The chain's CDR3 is CASSLHTGPTNEQFF. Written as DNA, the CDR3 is TGTGCCAGCAGTTTACATACCGGACCAACTAATGAGCAGTTCTTC.

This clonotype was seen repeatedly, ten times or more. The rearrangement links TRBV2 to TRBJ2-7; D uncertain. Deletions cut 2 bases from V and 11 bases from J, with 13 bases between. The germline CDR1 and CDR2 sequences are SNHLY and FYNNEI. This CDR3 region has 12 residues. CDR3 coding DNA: TGTGCCAGCAGTGAATCGATCGCGCGGAAGTACTTC. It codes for CASSESIARKYF.

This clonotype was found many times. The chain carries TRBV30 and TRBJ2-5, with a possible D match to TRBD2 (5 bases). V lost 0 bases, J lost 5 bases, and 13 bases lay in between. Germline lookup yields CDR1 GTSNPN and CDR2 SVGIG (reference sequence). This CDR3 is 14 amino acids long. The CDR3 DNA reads TGTGCCTGGAGTGTGGGGTCACCGGGGGAGACCCAGTACTTC. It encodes CAWSVGSPGETQYF.

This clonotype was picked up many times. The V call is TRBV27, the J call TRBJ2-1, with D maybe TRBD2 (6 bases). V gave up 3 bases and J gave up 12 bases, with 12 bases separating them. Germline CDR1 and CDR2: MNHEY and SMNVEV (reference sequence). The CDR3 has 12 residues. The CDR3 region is CASSLLTGAQFF. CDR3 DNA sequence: TGTGCCAGCAGTTTGTTAACGGGAGCGCAGTTCTTC.

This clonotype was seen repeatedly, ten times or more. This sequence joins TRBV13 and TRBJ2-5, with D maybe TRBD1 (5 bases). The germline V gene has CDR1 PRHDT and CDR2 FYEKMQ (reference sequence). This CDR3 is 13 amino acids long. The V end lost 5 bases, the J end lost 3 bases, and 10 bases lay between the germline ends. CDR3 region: CASSGAREETQYF. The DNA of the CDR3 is TGTGCCAGCAGCGGGGCCAGGGAAGAGACCCAGTACTTC.

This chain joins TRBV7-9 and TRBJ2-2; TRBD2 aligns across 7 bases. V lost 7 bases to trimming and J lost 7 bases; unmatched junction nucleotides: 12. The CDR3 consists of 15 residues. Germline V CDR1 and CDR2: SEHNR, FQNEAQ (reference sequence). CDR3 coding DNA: TGTGCCAGCAACTTGGCGGGAGATCTGAGCGGGGAGCTGTTTTTT. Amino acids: CASNLAGDLSGELFF.